This record covers a single T cell receptor beta chain. J was trimmed by 0 bases and V by 5 bases; bases with no gene match: 7. The CDR3 spans 18 residues. CDR1 and CDR2 from the germline V gene are SEHNR and FQNEAQ (reference sequence). This sample was included in a study of blood T cell repertoires in COVID-19. Background on the study: There were acute and convalescent COVID-19 samples, and they came from the United States, Italy and Spain. In each case, the material was cDNA or gDNA derived from T cells, B-cell-depleted T cells, or PBMCs.

Original analysis: Reference gene primer amplification in the assay estimated nucleated cell counts. The repertoire was sequenced with immunoSEQ multiplex PCR; TCRdb's copy has only in-frame clones and lacks some. Clone size and the V and J calls come from that table; the DNA yielded D and trimming. The sample lists about 35,000 clones; roughly 80% were seen once. This chain links TRBV7-9 with TRBJ2-3; 14 bases fit TRBD2. Material for sequencing was peripheral blood. The receptor's source is a man aged 50 or older with acute or convalescent COVID-19. DNA for the CDR3: TGTGCCAGCAGCCCAGGACTAGCGGGAGGACTGAGCACAGATACGCAGTATTTT. Translating gives CASSPGLAGGLSTDTQYF.